The rows below give T cell receptor beta chains drawn from one sample of a study of cytomegalovirus exposure and HLA in healthy donors. Libraries were prepared by immunoSEQ multiplex PCR; TCRdb keeps only in-frame clonotypes and omits some of them. The sample records 150,000 to 160,000 clones, under 80% being singletons. Sequenced: PBMCs. Every receptor here comes from a man between 25 and 39 years old in good health and CMV-seronegative. CDR3s include the opening cysteine and the closing phenylalanine or tryptophan. The D gene is left open where the match is weak. Only some rows state a clone size, as once, few, many or a class for expanded clones.

few NA TRBJ2-7 TRBV27 CASSPGPISSYEQYF TGTGCCAGCAGCCCCGGTCCCATAAGCTCCTACGAGCAGTACTTC
NA NA TRBJ2-6 TRBV30 CAWKAGRLSGANVLTF TGTGCCTGGAAGGCAGGGCGCCTCTCTGGGGCCAACGTCCTGACTTTC
NA NA TRBJ2-7 TRBV6-1 CASSEVFGMGALYEQYF TGTGCCAGCAGTGAAGTCTTTGGGATGGGGGCCCTCTACGAGCAGTACTTC
NA TRBD2 TRBJ2-3 TRBV27 CASSNGGAIGADTQYF TGTGCCAGCAGCAACGGGGGGGCCATCGGGGCAGATACGCAGTATTTT
NA TRBD1 TRBJ1-5 TRBV19 CASSIRGPGEPQHF TGTGCCAGTAGTATCAGGGGGCCCGGAGAGCCCCAGCATTTT
NA TRBD1 TRBJ1-1 TRBV7-2 CASSPTGAYTEAFF TGTGCCAGCAGCCCGACAGGGGCGTACACTGAAGCTTTCTTT
NA TRBD1 TRBJ2-3 TRBV7-2 CASSPQGPGTDTQYF TGTGCCAGCAGCCCACAGGGGCCCGGCACAGATACGCAGTATTTT
NA TRBD1 TRBJ1-1 TRBV5-1 CASSNKQGMNTEAFF TGCGCCAGCAGCAATAAACAGGGGATGAACACTGAAGCTTTCTTT
NA NA TRBJ2-7 TRBV7-2 CASSLLTGSYEQYF TGTGCCAGCAGCTTACTTACAGGATCCTACGAGCAGTACTTC
NA NA TRBJ1-4 TRBV7-9 CASSLGDRTNEKLFF TGTGCCAGCAGCTTAGGCGACAGGACGAATGAAAAACTGTTTTTT
once NA TRBJ1-5 TRBV14 CASSQEGVSDSSNQPQHF TGTGCCAGCAGCCAAGAAGGCGTGAGCGACAGTAGCAATCAGCCCCAGCATTTT
NA TRBD1 TRBJ2-6 TRBV18 CASSRDRDSGANVLTF TGTGCCAGCTCGCGGGACAGGGACTCTGGGGCCAACGTCCTGACTTTC
NA TRBD1 TRBJ1-2 TRBV6-5 CASRPGGDYGYTF TGTGCCAGCAGGCCAGGGGGCGACTATGGCTACACCTTC
NA NA TRBJ2-7 TRBV28 CASSSLAGLSYEQYF TGTGCCAGCAGTTCGCTAGCTGGGTTAAGCTACGAGCAGTACTTC
NA TRBD1 TRBJ2-7 TRBV5-5 CASSLTGDRNEQYF TGTGCCAGCAGCCTGACAGGGGATCGGAACGAGCAGTACTTC
few NA TRBJ1-6 TRBV9 CASSVGGYNSPLHF TGTGCCAGCAGCGTAGGAGGGTATAATTCACCCCTCCACTTT
NA TRBD1 TRBJ1-2 TRBV30 CAYVSGGYGYTF TGTGCCTATGTATCAGGGGGATATGGCTACACCTTC
few NA TRBJ2-7 TRBV7-2 CASSLGHLLSDEQYF TGTGCCAGCAGCTTAGGGCACTTACTATCGGACGAGCAGTACTTC
NA NA TRBJ1-2 TRBV6-1 CASSNSAGIYGYTF TGTGCCAGCAGTAATTCGGCGGGGATCTATGGCTACACCTTC
NA NA TRBJ1-3 TRBV5-4 CASSSGGGASGNTIYF TGTGCCAGCAGCTCGGGGGGGGGCGCATCTGGAAACACCATATATTTT
once TRBD1 TRBJ1-5 TRBV7-2 CASSTTGAGQPQHF TGTGCCAGCAGCACTACAGGGGCAGGTCAGCCCCAGCATTTT
NA NA TRBJ2-5 TRBV7-2 CASSLGPVSQETQYF TGTGCCAGCAGCTTAGGGCCAGTCAGCCAAGAGACCCAGTACTTC
NA NA TRBJ1-1 TRBV5-4 CASSLAWHSEENTEAFF TGTGCCAGCAGCTTGGCGTGGCATTCGGAGGAGAACACTGAAGCTTTCTTT
NA NA TRBJ1-2 TRBV7-2 CASSLGHSYGYTF TGTGCCAGCAGCTTAGGACATAGCTATGGCTACACCTTC
NA NA TRBJ1-1 TRBV29-1 CSVSGWNTEAFF TGCAGCGTTTCCGGGTGGAACACTGAAGCTTTCTTT
NA NA TRBJ2-3 TRBV4-2 CASSPAVSTDTQYF TGTGCCAGCAGCCCTGCGGTAAGCACAGATACGCAGTATTTT
few NA TRBJ2-2 TRBV4-3 CASSQDPPDSYTGELFF TGCGCCAGCAGCCAAGATCCTCCGGACTCCTACACCGGGGAGCTGTTTTTT
NA NA TRBJ2-7 TRBV5-1 CASSWGTESYEQYF TGCGCCAGCAGCTGGGGGACTGAATCCTACGAGCAGTACTTC
NA TRBD2 TRBJ2-1 TRBV30 CAWSGTRPYNEQFF TGTGCCTGGAGTGGGACTAGGCCTTACAATGAGCAGTTCTTC
NA TRBD2 TRBJ2-7 TRBV18 CASSPPGLAGAYEQYF TGTGCCAGCTCACCACCGGGGCTAGCGGGGGCCTACGAGCAGTACTTC
few NA TRBJ1-1 TRBV14 CASSQPGQWNTEAFF TGTGCCAGCAGCCAGCCCGGACAGTGGAACACTGAAGCTTTCTTT
NA TRBD1 TRBJ1-6 TRBV9 CASSVGRTGSPLHF TGTGCCAGCAGCGTAGGTAGGACAGGGTCACCCCTCCACTTT
NA NA TRBJ1-2 TRBV19 CASTLGGRQHGYTF TGTGCCAGTACTCTCGGAGGGAGACAGCATGGCTACACCTTC
once NA TRBJ1-1 TRBV18 CASSLAGQSTEAFF TGTGCCAGCTCCCTGGCGGGGCAGAGCACTGAAGCTTTCTTT
few NA TRBJ1-4 TRBV7-6 CASSPTGLTNEKLFF TGTGCCAGCAGCCCCACAGGGCTGACTAATGAAAAACTGTTTTTT
NA TRBD2 TRBJ2-1 TRBV7-9 CASSLGPRTSGGDNEQFF TGTGCCAGCAGCTTAGGGCCCCGGACTAGCGGGGGGGACAATGAGCAGTTCTTC
NA NA TRBJ2-2 TRBV6-1 CASLTENTGELFF TGTGCCAGCCTGACAGAGAACACCGGGGAGCTGTTTTTT
NA NA TRBJ1-3 TRBV11-2 CASSLVGQGGSGNTIYF TGTGCCAGCAGCTTAGTAGGCCAGGGAGGTTCTGGAAACACCATATATTTT
NA NA TRBJ2-7 TRBV10-3 CAISESAESSYEQYF TGTGCCATCAGTGAGTCAGCGGAGAGCTCCTACGAGCAGTACTTC
NA NA TRBJ2-1 TRBV9 CASSPIPTSYNEQFF TGTGCCAGCAGCCCCATTCCCACTTCCTACAATGAGCAGTTCTTC
NA TRBD1 TRBJ2-2 TRBV19 CASSRGQGTTGELFF TGTGCCAGTAGTAGAGGACAGGGCACCACCGGGGAGCTGTTTTTT
NA TRBD1 TRBJ2-5 TRBV5-1 CASSLGGQGTQETQYF TGCGCCAGCAGCTTAGGGGGACAGGGTACCCAAGAGACCCAGTACTTC
NA TRBD2 TRBJ2-2 TRBV9 CASSQRGLANTGELFF TGTGCCAGCAGCCAGAGGGGACTAGCGAACACCGGGGAGCTGTTTTTT
NA TRBD1 TRBJ1-1 TRBV11-3 CASSPGTGSTEAFF TGTGCCAGCAGCCCCGGGACAGGGAGCACTGAAGCTTTCTTT
NA TRBD1 TRBJ1-5 TRBV4-2 CASSQGQGGNQPQHF TGTGCCAGCAGCCAAGGACAGGGTGGGAATCAGCCCCAGCATTTT
NA TRBD1 TRBJ2-7 TRBV27 CASSLVGTEDYEQYF TGTGCCAGCAGTTTAGTCGGGACAGAGGACTACGAGCAGTACTTC
NA TRBD1 TRBJ1-5 TRBV28 CASSFGQGGQPQHF TGTGCCAGCAGTTTCGGACAGGGCGGTCAGCCCCAGCATTTT